This T cell receptor beta chain came from a study of beta chain features in type 1 diabetes. Notes on this clone: The target antigen is unknown.

As every portion of the isolated RNA was reverse transcribed, the sequencing read expressed TCRB transcripts. Profiled with immunoSEQ multiplex PCR; TCRdb holds only in-frame clones, not every one. The data show hundreds of thousands of clones, with around a sixth seen just once and about 0.097% held by the top ten. In germline, CDR1 is SEHNR, CDR2 FQNEAQ (reference sequence). V was cut by 4 bases and J by 4 bases, with 19 bases left in between. The CDR3 has 17 residues. Study outcomes and limitations: People with Type 1 diabetes carried modestly yet significantly shorter TCRB CDR3s in all four CD4+ subsets.

The source material was naive CD4+ T cells from blood. The chain joins TRBV7-9 to TRBJ2-2; D is ambiguous. This clonotype originated in a man aged 18 to 29 in good health. The CDR3 loop reads CASSSTPGSFATGELFF. DNA for the CDR3: TGTGCCAGCAGCTCTACTCCGGGTAGCTTCGCCACCGGGGAGCTGTTTTTT.